Listed below are T cell receptor beta chains from one sample, sequenced in a study of T cell repertoires in cytomegalovirus infection. No antigen has been identified for these receptors. TCRdb re-called the reads with MiXCR, one entry per CDR3 protein. The sample has 550,000 to 850,000 distinct CDR3 sequences; about 33% are singletons. Material: cultured PBMCs, obtained from culture after CMV antigen stimulation. The receptors were gathered from a human donor in good health (CMV status not recorded). Some clones in this sample may be carry-over from other donors' samples. Both conserved end residues are part of each CDR3. Size is stated for part of the rows, as once, few or many counts, or as a class when the clone is expanded.

v_gene	abundance	CDR3aa
TRBV7-2	many	CASSLAGKDTQYF
TRBV7-8	many	CASSLAWGDQPQHF
TRBV11-2	.	CASRKRSAGGYYEQYF
TRBV7-4	.	CASSSGTDSYEQYF
TRBV19	few	CATTPSGANVLTF
TRBV7-9	.	CASSLATGYSEAFF
TRBV19	.	CASSIDNRYTEAFF
TRBV19	few	CASKRGSPTLKNTGELFF
TRBV5-1	.	CASSFNGEVTDTQYF
TRBV7-6	.	CASSLVWGQGYEQYF
TRBV30	few	CAWSNEYQETQYF
TRBV7-6	few	CASSFDRYWAQYF
TRBV29-1	.	CSVEVDRDEQYF
TRBV6-2/TRBV6-3	.	CASSDAGTGGEKLFF
TRBV19	.	CASSTPGANVLTF
TRBV9	.	CASSVGGVLQETQYF
TRBV19	few	CASSVLLAGLGNEQFF
TRBV27	.	CASSFSQRGQSYNEQFF
TRBV20-1	.	CSARGNPTGGYQETQYF
TRBV2	.	CASTSTENSNQPQHF
TRBV4-3	few	CASSPSTSGENEQFF
TRBV12-3/TRBV12-4	.	CATAYQETQYF
TRBV7-2	few	CASSLVWMKGFDTIDEQFF
TRBV28	few	CASRQTGSNQPQHF
TRBV7-9	many	CASSLERYEQYF
TRBV20-1	once	CSAREEQQGKGYTF
TRBV7-2	.	CASSRTSGTAYEQYF
TRBV18	few	CASSPVSRKGEKLFF
TRBV7-2	many	CASSPGGGDTQYF
TRBV4-1	.	CASSRRELQPQHF
TRBV19	.	CASSIIGRSGDEQFF
TRBV7-9	.	CASSLTGVDEQYF
TRBV28	.	CASSSGTGGFTTEAFF
TRBV7-2	.	CASSILLAEQETQYF
TRBV4-1	few	CASSPGEIGEVGSSGNTIYF
TRBV12-3/TRBV12-4	few	CASSDTQNYGYTF
TRBV6-5	few	CASSRPGQGPGNTIYF
TRBV6-1	.	CASSQWRGPGETQYF
TRBV4-1	.	CASSHHTDPSPETQYF
TRBV7-9	many	CASSSRQGPNTEAFF
TRBV7-2	few	CASSTTLSSYNEQFF
TRBV15	.	CATSRTGSNQPQHF
TRBV6-1	.	CASSEGGRAYEQYF
TRBV11-3	few	CASSSGSTGSEQYF
TRBV11-2	.	CVSSPGQDPLDGYTF
TRBV11-1	.	CASSLVRSGANVLTF
TRBV7-2	many	CASSYYGTTSYGYTF
TRBV19	few	CASTNTYNEQFF
TRBV7-6	many	CASSFGGASTQYF